These 4 T cell receptor beta chains originate from one sample sequenced in a study of beta chain features in type 1 diabetes. The whole isolated RNA underwent reverse transcription, so sequencing captured expressed TCRB transcripts. Generated by immunoSEQ multiplex PCR, the TCRdb table keeps only in-frame clones and is missing some. The profile shows about 240,000 clones, 25% to 35% of them singletons. The specimen sequenced was central memory CD4+ T cells from blood. Receptors were obtained from a man younger than 45 in good health.

The chain employs TRBV6-1 and TRBJ2-2; D unclear. CDR3 length equals 14 residues. In germline, CDR1 is MNHNS, CDR2 SASEGT. Trimming cost V 8 bases and J 1 base, with 11 bases left between them. The CDR3 is CASSPIQNTGELFF. DNA for the CDR3: TGTGCCAGCTCCCCAATCCAGAACACCGGGGAGCTGTTTTTT.

As concerns this clone: At one end, the junction sequence differs from germline, possibly due to a read error. Other DNA sequences in this specimen translate into the identical CDR3. The chain joins TRBV30 to TRBJ1-5; no clear D gene. Germline-derived CDR1 and CDR2 are GTSNPN and SVGIG (reference sequence). This CDR3 spans 13 amino acids. The DNA of the CDR3 is TGTGCCTGGAGTGTACAAACCAATCAGCCCCAGCACTTT. This codes for CAWSVQTNQPQHF. Combining the CDR3 with reference TRBV30 and TRBJ1-5 gives the whole variable domain SQTIHQWPATLVQPVGSPLSLECTVEGTSNPNLYWYRQAAGRGLQLLFYSVGIGQISSEVPQNLSASRPQDRQFILSSKKLLLSDSGFYLCAWSVQTNQPQHFGDGTRLSIL.

This clone was found a few times. The genes are TRBV5-6 and TRBJ2-1; tentatively, D is TRBD1 or TRBD2 (5 bases each). V lost 5 bases, J lost 7 bases, and 16 bases lay in between. This CDR3 is built from 14 residues. Germline V gene lookup returns CDR1 SGHDT and CDR2 YYEEEE. This CDR3 reads CASSRGVQLNEQFF. CDR3 coding DNA: TGTGCCAGCAGTCGAGGGGTCCAGCTTAATGAGCAGTTCTTC.

This clone has a handful of counts. CDR3 nucleotide sequence: TGCGCCAACCCGCCAGGGCCTAACTACGAGCAGTACTTC. The encoded protein is CANPPGPNYEQYF. This chain uses TRBV4-1 with TRBJ2-7; tentative D call: TRBD1 (5 bases). Trimming took 10 bases from V and 3 from J, leaving 16 bases between them. CDR1 is MGHRA, CDR2 YSYEKL, per germline. The CDR3 is made up of 13 amino acids.